This TCR beta chain appears in the sequencing data of a study of blood T cell repertoires in COVID-19. Whole-study context: Samples came from the United States, Italy and Spain, spanning acute and convalescent COVID-19.

Per the authors' pipeline: Estimated nucleated cell counts came from reference gene primer amplification. Method: immunoSEQ multiplex PCR; TCRdb's copy keeps in-frame clones and lacks some. From that table come the V and J calls and clone size; the DNA was used to work out D and trimming. Of about 150,000 clones in the sample, roughly four fifths are singletons; the top ten hold around an eighth. This clone has at least ten counts. The same CDR3 also results from other DNA sequences found in this sample. The sequenced sample was peripheral blood. The sequence derives from a woman aged 60-70 years with COVID-19, enrolled during active disease.

In nucleotides, the CDR3 is TGTGCCAGCAGTCCCCGACAGGGGCGCACTAACTATGGCTACACCTTC. Protein product: CASSPRQGRTNYGYTF. The chain carries TRBV11-2 and TRBJ1-2; 8 nucleotides align to TRBD1. The CDR3 is made up of 16 amino acids. With V trimmed by 6 bases and J by 0 bases, 9 bases remained unmatched. The germline gives CDR1 SGHAT, CDR2 FQNNGV.